This TCR beta chain was identified during a study of CD8 T cells in Susac syndrome. A quantity of roughly 0.5 to 1 ug RNA underwent reverse transcription using random hexamers. One entry per CDR3 protein, called by TCRdb with MiXCR from the immunoSEQ multiplex PCR reads. The sample has about 150,000 distinct CDR3 sequences; less than 95% are singletons. This clonotype turned up a few times. At one boundary the junction diverges from the germline segment, which might be a read error. The CD8+ and CD4+ T cells were isolated magnetically using a negative isolation approach, whereas the TEMRA cells were enriched by FACS. The sequenced material came from CD4+ T cells from PBMCs. The receptor comes from a human donor in good health.

The CDR3 protein is CASSEGGHSTIF. DNA of the CDR3: TGTGCCAGCAGTGAAGGGGGACACTCGACGATCTTT. The chain couples TRBV2 to TRBJ1-1, with D possibly TRBD1 on 6 matching bases. This CDR3 is built from 12 residues. Per germline, CDR1 SNHLY and CDR2 FYNNEI.